These T cell receptor beta chains were read from a single sample in a study of shared clonotypes between healthy human individuals. Repertoires were generated with immunoSEQ multiplex PCR, while TCRdb's copy carries only in-frame clones and drops some. The sample has millions of clones, roughly 94% seen once; the top ten hold roughly 0.13%. The specimen sequenced was naive CD4+ T cells sorted from blood. Every receptor here comes from a young man in good health. Each CDR3 is given with its conserved first and last residue. The D gene is left open where the match is weak. Size is omitted from some rows. Given values are once, few, many or a class for expanded clones.

J	D	V	size	DNA	CDR3
TRBJ2-7	TRBD2	TRBV2	-	TGTGCCAGCAGAGCTCGGGGGGTCGTCTCCTACGAGCAGTACTTC	CASRARGVVSYEQYF
TRBJ2-7	TRBD1	TRBV5-1	-	TGCGCCAGCAGCTTGCAACCGGGACAGACCCTTCAAGAGCAGTACTTC	CASSLQPGQTLQEQYF
TRBJ1-4	-	TRBV11-2	-	TGTGCCAGCAGCTTAAGTTTGTTGGCAACTAATGAAAAACTGTTTTTT	CASSLSLLATNEKLFF
TRBJ2-7	-	TRBV7-2	-	TGTGCCAGCAGACCTACAGAGACCTACGAGCAGTACTTC	CASRPTETYEQYF
TRBJ1-6	TRBD1	TRBV4-3	-	TGCGCCAGCCGGGCAGGGGGGAATTCACCCCTCCACTTT	CASRAGGNSPLHF
TRBJ2-3	-	TRBV2	-	TGTGCCAGCACCATACAGGGAGTAGGGCCAGATACGCAGTATTTT	CASTIQGVGPDTQYF
TRBJ2-1	TRBD2	TRBV19	-	TGTGCCAGTAGTATTTTCCCTACGACTAGCGGGTACAATGAGCAGTTCTTC	CASSIFPTTSGYNEQFF
TRBJ2-7	TRBD1	TRBV10-3	-	TGTGCCGGGGGACAGGAACCGTCCTACGAGCAGTACTTC	CAGGQEPSYEQYF
TRBJ1-5	-	TRBV28	-	TGTGCCAGCAGTTCTCAGACACCGGGGGGACGTCAGCCCCAGCATTTT	CASSSQTPGGRQPQHF
TRBJ2-7	-	TRBV29-1	-	TGCAGCGTTGAAGAAGCCGGGCCGAGGGTAGCCTACGAGCAGTACTTC	CSVEEAGPRVAYEQYF
TRBJ1-4	-	TRBV9	-	TGTGCCAGCAGCGTTTCCATGGAGAGTGAAAAACTGTTTTTT	CASSVSMESEKLFF
TRBJ1-5	TRBD1	TRBV7-8	-	TGTGCCAGCAGCTTAGCTCGACAGGGAGACGGCAATCAGCCCCAGCATTTT	CASSLARQGDGNQPQHF
TRBJ2-7	TRBD2	TRBV4-3	-	TGCGCCAGCAGCCAAGAGGCTAGCGGGAGTTTCTACGAGCAGTACTTC	CASSQEASGSFYEQYF
TRBJ2-2	TRBD1	TRBV4-3	-	TGCGCCAGCAGCCGAGAGCGGACAGGGTTCGCCGGGGAGCTGTTTTTT	CASSRERTGFAGELFF
TRBJ2-7	TRBD2	TRBV5-1	-	TGCGCCAGCAGCTTGGTAGGTGGCGGAACGGGAGGGCCAGGGTACGAGCAGTACTTC	CASSLVGGGTGGPGYEQYF
TRBJ1-1	-	TRBV28	-	TGTGCCAGCAGTTTAAAAGGTAACACTGAAGCTTTCTTT	CASSLKGNTEAFF
TRBJ2-5	TRBD1	TRBV7-6	once	TGTGCCAGCAGCTCCCCGGACAGGGTTGGCGAGACCCAGTACTTC	CASSSPDRVGETQYF
TRBJ2-1	TRBD2	TRBV2	-	TGTGCCGTCCGGATAGCGGGGGGGCACGAGCAGTTCTTC	CAVRIAGGHEQFF
TRBJ1-2	TRBD1	TRBV19	-	TGTGCCAGTAGTCCTGACAGGGGGCTGGGCTACACCTTC	CASSPDRGLGYTF
TRBJ1-4	-	TRBV5-6	-	TGTGCCAGCAGGACGAGAAAAGCTAATGAAAAACTGTTTTTT	CASRTRKANEKLFF
TRBJ2-2	-	TRBV5-8	-	TGTGCCAGCAGCTTTATGGAGAACACCGGGGAGCTGTTTTTT	CASSFMENTGELFF
TRBJ2-7	TRBD1	TRBV5-1	-	TGCGCCAGCAACTCCGGACAGGGACAGCTCTCCTACGAGCAGTACTTC	CASNSGQGQLSYEQYF
TRBJ1-6	-	TRBV5-1	-	TGCGCCAGCAGCTTGGCCGGGCCCCAGATCTATAATTCACCCCTCCACTTT	CASSLAGPQIYNSPLHF
TRBJ1-3	-	TRBV7-9	-	TGTGCCAGCAGCTTCGGACAGCGCGGGGTGGGAAACACCATATATTTT	CASSFGQRGVGNTIYF
TRBJ2-7	TRBD2	TRBV18	-	TGTGCCAGCTCAGCATTAGCGGGAGGACTTACCTACGAGCAGTACTTC	CASSALAGGLTYEQYF
TRBJ2-1	TRBD1	TRBV7-7	once	TGTGCTAGCAGCTTGTCTGGACAGGGGTGCTACAATGAGCAGTTCTTC	CASSLSGQGCYNEQFF
TRBJ2-3	TRBD1	TRBV4-1	-	TGCGCCAGCAGCCCACGACAGGGGCTGGGCACAGATACGCAGTATTTT	CASSPRQGLGTDTQYF
TRBJ1-3	-	TRBV7-8	once	TGTGCCAGCAGCTTAGGCGGGCGACAGGTTATTCAGGGGTTCTCTGGAAACACCATATATTTT	CASSLGGRQVIQGFSGNTIYF
TRBJ2-2	TRBD1	TRBV5-1	-	TGCGCCAGCACCTTAAGGGAGACAGGGATGTCCGGGGAGCTGTTTTTT	CASTLRETGMSGELFF
TRBJ2-1	-	TRBV7-2	once	TGTGCCAGCAGCTTAGGGAGGGCCGAATCTATGAATGAGCAGTTCTTC	CASSLGRAESMNEQFF
TRBJ2-7	TRBD2	TRBV5-8	once	TGTGCCAGCAGCGAGGGACTAGCGGGTTCCGTTCTCTACGAGCAGTACTTC	CASSEGLAGSVLYEQYF
TRBJ1-5	-	TRBV15	-	TGTGCCACCAGCAGAGATAGGAATCAGCCCCAGCATTTT	CATSRDRNQPQHF
TRBJ2-2	-	TRBV7-8	-	TGTGCCAGCAGCTTAGTGGAGGTTGACACCGGGGAGCTGTTTTTT	CASSLVEVDTGELFF
TRBJ2-7	-	TRBV20-1	few	TGCAGTGCTGGGGGTTCCTACGAGCAGTACTTC	CSAGGSYEQYF
TRBJ2-7	-	TRBV18	-	TGTGCCAGCTCACCACCGGCCGCAGGAGCCGAGCAGTACTTC	CASSPPAAGAEQYF
TRBJ2-3	-	TRBV10-1	-	TGCGCCAGCAGTGGCCTGCGCGGAGATACGCAGTATTTT	CASSGLRGDTQYF
TRBJ2-3	TRBD2	TRBV6-5	once	TGTGCCAGCAGTTACGGCGGGGGGACATTAGATACGCAGTATTTT	CASSYGGGTLDTQYF
TRBJ2-3	TRBD1	TRBV6-6	-	TGTGCCAGCAGCCAGGGACAGGGTGGGCGGACGCAGTATTTT	CASSQGQGGRTQYF
TRBJ2-5	TRBD2	TRBV5-1	-	TGCGCCAGCAGCTTGGGTTCTAGCGGGAGTGGGGAGACCCAGTACTTC	CASSLGSSGSGETQYF
TRBJ2-7	TRBD2	TRBV7-8	-	TGTGCCAGCAGCCTTACTAGCGGGAGAAGGGCCTACGAGCAGTACTTC	CASSLTSGRRAYEQYF
TRBJ1-2	-	TRBV19	-	TGTGCCAGTAGGCGGGACCTTTACTATGGCTACACCTTC	CASRRDLYYGYTF
TRBJ1-2	-	TRBV27	-	TGTGCCACCCACCCGGGGCGAGCTAACTATGGCTACACCTTC	CATHPGRANYGYTF
TRBJ1-3	-	TRBV7-2	-	TGTGCCAGCAGCCTCGAATCGGGAAACACCATATATTTT	CASSLESGNTIYF
TRBJ2-5	-	TRBV9	-	TGTGCCAGCAGCGTAGAGGCCGGAGGAGAGACCCAGTACTTC	CASSVEAGGETQYF
TRBJ2-3	-	TRBV4-1	-	TGCGCCAGCAGCCTGCTCGGCGCTGATACGCAGTATTTT	CASSLLGADTQYF
TRBJ1-4	-	TRBV7-2	few	TGTGCCAGCAGCTTAGCTCAGACAGGCTTTAATGAAAAACTGTTTTTT	CASSLAQTGFNEKLFF
TRBJ2-3	-	TRBV4-1	-	TGCGCCAGCAGCCAGAGGACGGCCGGGAGCCTCGCAGATACGCAGTATTTT	CASSQRTAGSLADTQYF
TRBJ1-2	TRBD1	TRBV6-5	-	TGTGCCAGCAGCGGGGACAGAGGCTACACCTTC	CASSGDRGYTF
TRBJ2-7	-	TRBV7-2	-	TGTGCCAGCAGCCTACATCATGGCTTCATGTCCTACGAGCAGTACTTC	CASSLHHGFMSYEQYF
TRBJ2-7	-	TRBV5-1	once	TGCGCCAGCAGCTTATCGGACAGCGAGCAGTACTTC	CASSLSDSEQYF
TRBJ2-7	TRBD2	TRBV30	-	TGTGCCTGGACGAGGACTAGCCTTGGTAGCGAGCAGTACTTC	CAWTRTSLGSEQYF
TRBJ2-7	TRBD2	TRBV11-2	-	TGTGCCAGCAGCACACTAGCGCTCGGGGCGGACTTC	CASSTLALGADF
TRBJ1-4	-	TRBV6-1	-	TGTGCCAGCAGTAGGGGGGGTTCTAGTGAAAAACTGTTTTTT	CASSRGGSSEKLFF